The 21 T cell receptor beta chains below come from one sample, sequenced in a study of shared clonotypes between healthy human individuals. Produced via immunoSEQ multiplex PCR; TCRdb's table is partial and in-frame only. The data hold under 1,100,000 clones, with approximately 78% observed a single time. Sequencing was done on a sample of memory CD4+ T cells from PBMCs. Sample subset: CD45RA-negative fraction. The source is a man younger than 35 in good health. Some clones in this sample may be carry-over from other donors' samples.

This clone was observed a single time. The chain joins TRBV5-1 to TRBJ2-1, with D hard to call. The germline CDR1 and CDR2 sequences are SGHRS and YFSETQ. V lost 9 bases to trimming and J lost 4 bases, with 11 bases between them. The CDR3 sequence is 12 residues long. CDR3 nucleotide sequence: TGCGCCACCGGAATACAGTACAATGAGCAGTTCTTC. This sequence encodes CATGIQYNEQFF.

The chain employs TRBV4-3 and TRBJ2-1; 10 bases agree with TRBD2. The CDR3 runs 16 residues. Per the germline V gene, CDR1 is LGHNA and CDR2 is YSLEER. Trimming removed 0 bases from V and 7 bases from J; junction bases left unmatched: 6. CDR3 amino acids: CASSQDVAGGRNEQFF. The CDR3 nucleotides read TGCGCCAGCAGCCAAGATGTAGCGGGAGGTAGGAATGAGCAGTTCTTC.

The CDR3 region has the DNA TGTGCCAGCAGCCAATCCTCCGCTAGCGGAAACACCGGGGAGCTGTTTTTT. The encoded protein is CASSQSSASGNTGELFF. The chain combines TRBV4-2 with TRBJ2-2; 7 bases are a match to TRBD2. Trimming removed 2 bases from V and 2 bases from J; junction bases left unmatched: 8. Looked up from germline, CDR1 is LGHNA and CDR2 is YNFKEQ. This CDR3 has 17 amino acids.

The chain uses TRBV7-3 and TRBJ2-5, with 7 bases aligning to TRBD2. This CDR3 has 13 amino acids. In germline, CDR1 is SGHTA, CDR2 FQGTGA. Losses at the gene ends were 4 bases for V and 2 bases for J; bases not matched to a gene: 1. The CDR3 DNA follows: TGTGCCAGCAGCTCACTAGCGCAAGAGACCCAGTACTTC. Translating gives CASSSLAQETQYF.

A few counts support this clone. J is TRBJ1-5 and V is TRBV18; D is ambiguous. Trimming removed 4 bases at V and 6 bases at J, with 16 bases between. The CDR3 covers 15 residues. Germline CDR1 is KGHSH and CDR2 is LQKENI. CDR3 nucleotides: TGTGCCAGCTCACAACTGGGAGGGCCGGTTCAGCCCCAGCATTTT. Its translation is CASSQLGGPVQPQHF.

The chain employs TRBV11-3 and TRBJ2-1, with a tentative D call TRBD2 (5 bases). The CDR3 loop spans 13 amino acids. V shed 5 bases and J shed 6 bases, with 11 bases lying between them. The V gene's germline CDR1 is SGHNT and CDR2 YENEEA. The CDR3 region is CASSVGILNEQFF. Written as DNA, the CDR3 is TGTGCCAGCAGCGTCGGGATCCTCAATGAGCAGTTCTTC.

This chain connects TRBV5-8 to TRBJ1-5; D may be TRBD1 (5 bases). From germline, CDR1 is SGHTS and CDR2 YDEGEE. Trimming took 1 base from V and 0 from J, leaving 11 bases between them. The CDR3 loop spans 16 amino acids. Here the CDR3 reads CASSLWGTISNQPQHF. As DNA, the CDR3 is TGTGCCAGCAGCTTGTGGGGGACGATTAGCAATCAGCCCCAGCATTTT. Full variable domain (missing parts from reference TRBV5-8 and TRBJ1-5): EAGVTQSPTHLIKTRGQQATLRCSPISGHTSVYWYQQALGLGLQFLLWYDEGEERNRGNFPPRFSGRQFPNYSSELNVNALELEDSALYLCASSLWGTISNQPQHFGDGTRLSIL.

This chain joins TRBV18 and TRBJ2-2; D is possibly TRBD2 (6 bases). The CDR3 has 15 residues. In germline, CDR1 is KGHSH, CDR2 LQKENI. V lost 2 bases and J lost 1, with 8 bases in between. CDR3 coding DNA: TGTGCCAGCTCACCAGGACTAAGGAACACCGGGGAGCTGTTTTTT. Encoded protein: CASSPGLRNTGELFF.

The rearrangement links TRBV5-6 to TRBJ1-2; D call uncertain. V lost 2 bases, J lost 7 bases, and 12 bases lay in between. Germline-derived CDR1 and CDR2 are SGHDT and YYEEEE. The length of the CDR3 is 13 residues. In DNA form, the CDR3 reads TGTGCCAGCAGCTTAAGGGTGGTCGGTGGCTACACCTTC. It specifies CASSLRVVGGYTF.

The chain uses TRBV27 and TRBJ2-7; TRBD1 aligns across 12 bases. J gave up 5 bases and V 3 bases, and 5 bases lay outside the gene matches. From germline, CDR1 is MNHEY and CDR2 SMNVEV (reference sequence). The CDR3 is 15 amino acids. The CDR3 loop reads CASSLKGQGAHEQYF. The CDR3 nucleotides read TGTGCCAGCAGTTTGAAGGGACAGGGGGCCCACGAGCAGTACTTC.

The chain carries TRBV11-3 and TRBJ2-3; 10 nucleotides align to TRBD2. The ends lost 1 base at V and 4 bases at J; junction bases unmatched: 5. The germline gives CDR1 SGHNT, CDR2 YENEEA. This CDR3 is 16 amino acids long. CDR3 sequence: CASSLGPGLAADTQYF. In DNA form, the CDR3 reads TGTGCCAGCAGCTTAGGTCCAGGACTAGCGGCAGATACGCAGTATTTT.

The genes are TRBV4-1 and TRBJ2-5; TRBD1 matches at 8 bases. Germline V CDR1 and CDR2: MGHRA, YSYEKL. Germline trimming cut 6 bases from V and 11 bases from J; bases unmatched to any gene: 11. The CDR3 spans 13 residues. CDR3 region: CASRRTGKDKQYF. The CDR3 DNA reads as TGCGCCAGCAGACGGACAGGGAAAGACAAGCAGTACTTC.

There are a few counts of this clone. The V and J genes are TRBV30 and TRBJ2-1, with 7 bases lining up with TRBD2. The CDR3 extends over 17 amino acids. V dropped 3 bases and J dropped 8; count of bases not matched to a gene: 19. Germline CDR1 and CDR2: GTSNPN and SVGIG (reference sequence). Here the CDR3 DNA reads TGTGCCTGGAGGTACATCGGTGGCGGGAGCATAAGCGATGAGCAGTTCTTC. Its translation: CAWRYIGGGSISDEQFF.

This clone was observed a single time. The chain employs TRBV28 and TRBJ1-1; no firm D call. CDR1 and CDR2 from the germline V gene are MDHEN and SYDVKM. The length of the CDR3 is 14 residues. Trimming removed 5 bases at V and 1 base at J, with 11 bases between. CDR3 loop: CASSASGRNTEAFF. CDR3 in DNA: TGTGCCAGCAGTGCCTCCGGGCGGAACACTGAAGCTTTCTTT.

The genes are TRBV10-1 and TRBJ2-3; 10 nucleotides line up with TRBD1. Germline V gives CDR1 WNHNN, CDR2 SYGVQD (reference sequence). Trimming took 5 bases from V and 6 from J; bases not matched to a gene: 8. CDR3 length equals 15 residues. CDR3 sequence (DNA): TGCGCCAGCAGTCAGACCAGACAGGGGGCTGATACGCAGTATTTT. This encodes CASSQTRQGADTQYF.

The chain couples TRBV7-9 to TRBJ1-1, with a tentative D call TRBD1 (5 bases). In germline, CDR1 is SEHNR, CDR2 FQNEAQ (reference sequence). The CDR3 sequence is 15 residues long. The V end lost 0 bases, the J end lost 5 bases, and 13 bases lay between the germline ends. CDR3 loop: CASSLAVGRGTEAFF. The CDR3 DNA is TGTGCCAGCAGCTTAGCAGTGGGGCGGGGAACTGAAGCTTTCTTT.

The rearrangement links TRBV6-6 to TRBJ2-4, with 9 bases that match TRBD1. The germline gives CDR1 MNHNY, CDR2 SVGAGI (reference sequence). The trim removed 0 bases at V and 10 bases at J, leaving 4 bases unmatched. This CDR3 has 14 amino acids. As DNA, the CDR3 is TGTGCCAGCAGTTACTCCCTAGACAGGGGGATTCAGTACTTC. As protein: CASSYSLDRGIQYF.

The chain links TRBV28 to TRBJ2-5; 8 positions agree with TRBD1. The CDR3 covers 14 residues. The V and J ends lost 9 bases and 3 bases, in that order; junction bases with no gene match: 9. Germline CDR1 and CDR2: MDHEN and SYDVKM. The CDR3 loop is CASATGAIEETQYF. CDR3 DNA: TGTGCCAGTGCGACAGGGGCGATTGAAGAGACCCAGTACTTC.

The chain employs TRBV18 and TRBJ1-3; unclear D gene. The germline CDR1 and CDR2 sequences are KGHSH and LQKENI. V was trimmed by 3 bases and J by 4 bases, leaving 7 bases between them. The CDR3 length is 13 residues. The CDR3 protein is CASSPSGGNTIYF. The CDR3 DNA is TGTGCCAGCTCACCCAGTGGGGGAAACACCATATATTTT.

The chain is built from TRBV18 and TRBJ1-2, with 9 bases matching TRBD1. The ends lost 3 bases at V and 7 bases at J; junction bases unmatched: 6. Germline V lookup: CDR1 KGHSH, CDR2 LQKENI. The CDR3 totals 14 residues. CDR3 coding DNA: TGTGCCAGCTCACCCGGGACAGGGATGTTTGGCTACACCTTC. It encodes CASSPGTGMFGYTF.

The V and J genes are TRBV30 and TRBJ2-2, with D uncertain. Germline lookup yields CDR1 GTSNPN and CDR2 SVGIG (reference sequence). V was clipped by 4 bases and J by 0 bases, with 3 bases between them. This CDR3 spans 12 amino acids. The CDR3 DNA follows: TGTGCCTGGACACCGAACACCGGGGAGCTGTTTTTT. This encodes CAWTPNTGELFF.